Listed below are T cell receptor beta chains from one sample, sequenced in a study of CD8 T cells in Susac syndrome. TCRdb analysed the immunoSEQ multiplex PCR reads with MiXCR anew, one entry per CDR3 protein. The sample records fewer than 80,000 distinct CDR3 sequences, 85% to 95% being singletons. The material sequenced was CD8+ T cells from PBMCs. The source of these receptors is a human donor with multiple sclerosis. Both conserved end residues are part of each CDR3. Fields, in order: J gene, D gene, clone size, V gene, CDR3 length, CDR3 DNA, CDR3 protein. D genes are given only for firm matches. Only some rows state a clone size, as once, few, many or a class for expanded clones.

TRBJ2-7,-,-,TRBV7-9,15,TGTGCCAGCAGCCCCGCCTCCGGGATCCCCTACGAGCAGTACTTC,CASSPASGIPYEQYF
TRBJ1-5,-,-,TRBV6-5,11,TGTGCCAGCAGTTACCCTCAGCCCCAGCATTTT,CASSYPQPQHF
TRBJ1-2,TRBD1,-,TRBV7-8,14,TGTGCCAGCAGCTTGATTGGGACAGGGGATGGCTACACCTTC,CASSLIGTGDGYTF
TRBJ2-7,-,-,TRBV12-3/TRBV12-4,14,-,CASSFLAGGDEQYF
TRBJ1-1,-,-,TRBV19,13,TGTGCCAGTAGTATAGTGGGCGGCACTGAAGCTTTCTTT,CASSIVGGTEAFF
TRBJ2-3,TRBD2,-,TRBV30,13,TGTGCCTGGAGTGTGGGTAGCGGGGCCTCGCAGTATTTT,CAWSVGSGASQYF
TRBJ2-3,-,-,TRBV9,11,TGTGCCAGCTACGGCCGGGCCCGCCTGTATTTT,CASYGRARLYF
TRBJ2-1,TRBD1,-,TRBV15,15,TGTGCCACCAGCATGGACAGGGGAGGCAACAATGAGCAGTTCTTC,CATSMDRGGNNEQFF
TRBJ2-1,TRBD2,-,TRBV5-1,14,TGCGCCAGCACCTTAGCGGGGGGGTACAATGAGCAGTTCTTC,CASTLAGGYNEQFF
TRBJ1-1,-,-,TRBV6-1,14,TGTGCCAGCAGTGACAGGGCGGAGATTGCAGAAGCTTTCTTT,CASSDRAEIAEAFF
TRBJ2-1,TRBD2,-,TRBV4-3,15,TGCGCCAGCAGCCAACGGACTAGCGGGTACAATGAGCAGTTCTTC,CASSQRTSGYNEQFF
TRBJ1-6,TRBD1,-,TRBV4-3,21,TGCGCCAGCAGCCACGGGACAGACCTCACCATCACAAACTCCTATAATTCACCCCTCCACTTT,CASSHGTDLTITNSYNSPLHF
TRBJ1-6,TRBD1,-,TRBV27,14,TGTGCCAGCAGCAACAGGGGATTGTATTCACCCCTCCACTTT,CASSNRGLYSPLHF
TRBJ2-1,TRBD2,-,TRBV20-1,15,TGCAGTGCTAGCTCGCGGGGGGGCCCATACAATGAGCAGTTCTTC,CSASSRGGPYNEQFF
TRBJ1-1,-,-,TRBV20-1,11,TGCAGTGCGTCACACAGACCTGAAGCTTTCTTT,CSASHRPEAFF
TRBJ2-3,-,-,TRBV28,13,TGTGCCAGCAGCCGAGCCACCCCGGATACGCAGTATTTT,CASSRATPDTQYF
TRBJ1-5,-,-,TRBV5-6,14,TGTGCCAGCAGCCTTAGACACGAAGATCAGCCCCAGCATTTT,CASSLRHEDQPQHF
TRBJ2-7,-,once,TRBV13,13,TGTGCCACGCGGACAGCCGCCTCCTACGAGCAGTACTTC,CATRTAASYEQYF
TRBJ2-7,TRBD2,-,TRBV7-9,14,TGTGCCAGCAACCCTCTAGCGGCGACCTACGAGCAGTACTTC,CASNPLAATYEQYF
TRBJ2-3,TRBD2,once,TRBV9,16,TGTGCCAGCAGCGTAGGTCTAGCGGGGAACACAGATACGCAGTATTTT,CASSVGLAGNTDTQYF
TRBJ1-5,-,-,TRBV2,14,TGTGCCAGCAGGGCGGGGTCTAGCAATCAGCCCCAGCATTTT,CASRAGSSNQPQHF
TRBJ1-2,-,once,TRBV23-1,15,TGCGCCAGCAGGCGTAGGTCCCGGACGCCGGGCGGCTACACCTTC,CASRRRSRTPGGYTF
TRBJ2-3,-,-,TRBV5-6,13,TGTGCCAGCAGCAGATTGGGCACAGATACGCAGTATTTT,CASSRLGTDTQYF
TRBJ2-1,-,-,TRBV25-1,13,TGTGCCAGCGGGTGGGGCTCCTACAATGAGCAGTTCTTC,CASGWGSYNEQFF
TRBJ1-6,-,-,TRBV7-2,14,TGTGCCAGCAGGCCGGTCAGGGCGAATTCACCCCTCCACTTT,CASRPVRANSPLHF
TRBJ1-2,-,-,TRBV5-4,12,TGTGCCAGCACCAAGGGACCGGGAGGCTACACCTTC,CASTKGPGGYTF
TRBJ2-1,TRBD1,once,TRBV3-1,15,TGTGCCAGCAGCCAAGATCGTACAGGGGGCCATGAGCAGTTCTTC,CASSQDRTGGHEQFF
TRBJ2-1,-,-,TRBV29-1,14,TGCAGCGTGCGCAGGGAGCCAGGGGCGGGTGAGCAGTTCTTC,CSVRREPGAGEQFF
TRBJ2-5,TRBD1,-,TRBV29-1,14,TGCAGCTTGGACCTTGGACAGGACCAAGAGACCCAGTACTTC,CSLDLGQDQETQYF
TRBJ2-5,-,medium-sized,TRBV7-2,15,TGTGCCAGCAGCTTAGAGGCAGTCGGTTCAGAGACCCAGTACTTC,CASSLEAVGSETQYF
TRBJ1-2,-,-,TRBV4-1,12,TGCGCCAGCACCGGGGGGTCGCGTGGCTACACCTTC,CASTGGSRGYTF
TRBJ2-1,-,-,TRBV29-1,15,TGCAGCGGATCTGGGGGGAGTATCTCCTACAATGAGCAGTTCTTC,CSGSGGSISYNEQFF